Listed here are 28 T cell receptor beta chains from one sample, sequenced in a study of T cell clones after liver transplantation (dated by TCRdb to the late 2010s). Receptors were amplified or captured by the immunoSEQ multiplex PCR assay. TCRdb re-hosts the immuneACCESS table, in-frame sequences only. Its copies lack some clones; in the studies checked, an unresolved V gene accounts for under half of them, and the cause for the rest is not known. Present in this sample are tens of thousands of clones, about 91% of which were seen just once. The ten biggest clones cover 0.75% to 1% of the sample. The sample in question was CD4+ T cells from blood, obtained less than 26 months after liver transplant. The origin of the receptors is a human patient who received a liver transplant. Some T cells may originate with the graft donor following a transplant.

V and J are TRBV27 and TRBJ2-7; 11 positions agree with TRBD1. The CDR3 extends over 17 amino acids. From germline, CDR1 is MNHEY and CDR2 SMNVEV (reference sequence). V shed 6 bases, J shed 2 bases, and the junction held 12 bases outside the gene matches. DNA of the CDR3: TGTGCCAGCAGCTTACGGACCGGGACAGGGGGGACCTACGAGCAGTACTTC. It yields the protein CASSLRTGTGGTYEQYF.

The chain combines TRBV6-1 with TRBJ2-5; D remains ambiguous. V was trimmed by 9 bases and J by 4 bases, leaving 9 bases between them. Germline assignment: CDR1 MNHNS and CDR2 SASEGT. There are 11 residues in the CDR3. The DNA of the CDR3 is TGTGCCAGTTCAAGAGGAGAGACCCAGTACTTC. Translation gives CASSRGETQYF.

The CDR3 spells CASSPGTVRIGELFF. The DNA of the CDR3 is TGTGCCAGCAGCCCTGGGACAGTTCGGATCGGGGAGCTGTTTTTT. The chain recombines TRBV7-2 with TRBJ2-2; 7 bases agree with TRBD1. This CDR3 contains 15 residues. Germline V gives CDR1 SGHTA, CDR2 FQGNSA. V shed 5 bases, J shed 7 bases, and the junction held 10 bases outside the gene matches.

The chain links TRBV19 to TRBJ1-5; D is perhaps TRBD1 (6 bases). V lost 10 bases and J lost 7, with 17 bases in between. This CDR3 spans 13 amino acids. Germline values: CDR1 LNHDA, CDR2 SQIVND (reference sequence). The CDR3 region has the DNA TGTGCCACCGAGAGACAGGAGGGACAGCCCCAGCATTTT. Translated: CATERQEGQPQHF.

A single count supports this clone. V usage is TRBV7-3 and J usage is TRBJ2-5; 9 bases line up with TRBD1. The trim removed 5 bases at V and 4 bases at J, leaving 2 bases unmatched. The CDR3 totals 13 residues. The germline V gene has CDR1 SGHTA and CDR2 FQGTGA. CDR3 coding DNA: TGTGCCAGCAGCACGGGACAGGGAGAGACCCAGTACTTC. Protein sequence: CASSTGQGETQYF.

This clone was counted once. This chain links TRBV11-2 with TRBJ1-1; the match to TRBD1 covers 8 bases. The CDR3 covers 13 residues. Per the germline V gene, CDR1 is SGHAT and CDR2 is FQNNGV. The V gene end was trimmed by 1 base and the J gene end by 7 bases; junction bases not matched to a gene: 2. CDR3 bases: TGTGCCAGCAGCTTAGCAGGGGGCGATGAAGCTTTCTTT. Translated: CASSLAGGDEAFF.

The chain employs TRBV19 and TRBJ2-7; perhaps TRBD1 as D (6 bases). This CDR3 is built from 14 residues. In germline, CDR1 is LNHDA, CDR2 SQIVND (reference sequence). V gave up 1 base and J gave up 1 base, with 8 bases separating them. The CDR3, as DNA: TGTGCCAGTAGTATAGTCACAGGGTCCTACGAGCAGTACTTC. It encodes CASSIVTGSYEQYF.

The chain employs TRBV5-1 and TRBJ2-5; D remains unclear. CDR1 is SGHRS and CDR2 is YFSETQ in the germline V gene. The CDR3 is 15 amino acids. The V end lost 3 bases, the J end lost 2 bases, and 14 bases lay between the germline ends. The CDR3 loop is CASSYTALRQETQYF. The CDR3 region has the DNA TGCGCCAGCAGCTACACAGCGCTGCGGCAAGAGACCCAGTACTTC. Together with reference TRBV5-1 and TRBJ2-5, the CDR3 gives the full variable domain: KAGVTQTPRYLIKTRGQQVTLSCSPISGHRSVSWYQQTPGQGLQFLFEYFSETQRNKGNFPGRFSGRQFSNSRSEMNVSTLELGDSALYLCASSYTALRQETQYFGPGTRLLVL.

The chain uses TRBV9 and TRBJ2-1, with a weak D call TRBD2 (5 bases). Germline V gene data show CDR1 as SGDLS and CDR2 as YYNGEE. This CDR3 has 16 residues. The V end was cut by 0 bases, the J end by 4 bases, with 14 bases between. CDR3 nucleotides: TGTGCCAGCAGCGTAGGTCAGCGGATAGATTACAATGAGCAGTTCTTC. Translation gives CASSVGQRIDYNEQFF.

The chain employs TRBV6-1 and TRBJ1-2, with no clear D. Looked up from germline, CDR1 is MNHNS and CDR2 is SASEGT. The V and J ends lost 3 bases and 12 bases respectively, with 17 bases between them. The CDR3 has 13 amino acids. The CDR3 nucleotides read TGTGCCAGCAGTGAGGCCAGACCCCAAAGGCACACCTTC. This sequence encodes CASSEARPQRHTF.

The chain combines TRBV6-1 with TRBJ1-5, with D maybe TRBD1 (6 bases). The germline gives CDR1 MNHNS, CDR2 SASEGT. There are 13 residues in the CDR3. The ends were cut back, 8 bases at V and 5 bases at J, with 13 bases in the middle. CDR3 bases: TGTGCCAGCGGAACAGGGTTAGATCAGCCCCAGCATTTT. Translation gives CASGTGLDQPQHF.

The DNA of the CDR3 is TGCAGCGTTGAGCCTAGAGGGAAAAATGAGCAGTTCTTC. Protein product: CSVEPRGKNEQFF. This sequence joins TRBV29-1 and TRBJ2-1, with a weak D call TRBD2 (5 bases). This CDR3 spans 13 amino acids. Germline CDR1 SQVTM, CDR2 ANQGSEA. V shed 3 bases and J shed 7 bases, with 13 bases lying between them.

This rearrangement joins TRBV2 to TRBJ2-3; 7 bases match TRBD2. Germline assignment: CDR1 SNHLY and CDR2 FYNNEI. Trimming at V came to 9 bases and at J to 0 bases, leaving 9 bases not matched to a gene. The CDR3 has 15 amino acids. The CDR3 sequence: CARAKASGSTDTQYF. The CDR3 coding sequence is TGTGCCAGGGCAAAAGCTAGCGGTAGCACAGATACGCAGTATTTT.

In this sample, this clone turned up a few times. The chain has TRBV29-1 and TRBJ2-1; D may be TRBD2 (5 bases). This CDR3 spans 12 amino acids. The germline V and J ends were trimmed by 4 bases and 8 bases, with 12 bases remaining between them. Germline assignment: CDR1 SQVTM and CDR2 ANQGSEA. The CDR3 loop reads CSVVLELDEQFF. CDR3 in DNA: TGCAGCGTTGTACTAGAGTTGGATGAGCAGTTCTTC.

Of note for this clone: Other DNA variants within this sample encode the same CDR3. The chain uses TRBV9 and TRBJ2-7; 10 bases match TRBD2. This CDR3 has 15 amino acids. The germline gives CDR1 SGDLS, CDR2 YYNGEE. V lost 0 bases to trimming and J lost 1 base; unmatched junction nucleotides: 1. CDR3 nucleotide sequence: TGTGCCAGCAGCGTAGGACTAGCGGGTTCCTACGAGCAGTACTTC. Its translation is CASSVGLAGSYEQYF.

This chain links TRBV12-5 with TRBJ2-1; the match to TRBD2 covers 12 bases. The CDR3 is made up of 21 amino acids. Unmatched junction bases numbered 12, after V lost 0 bases and J lost 0 bases. Germline CDR1 LGHNT, CDR2 FRNRAP. CDR3 DNA sequence: TGTGCTAGTGGTTTGGTGCTCCCGGGACTAGCGGGTAGAAGCTCCTACAATGAGCAGTTCTTC. Its translation is CASGLVLPGLAGRSSYNEQFF.

The chain is built from TRBV2 and TRBJ1-2; TRBD1 agrees at 9 bases. There are 12 residues in the CDR3. The V and J ends lost 6 bases and 8 bases, in that order; junction bases with no gene match: 4. The germline CDR1 and CDR2 sequences are SNHLY and FYNNEI. CDR3 residues: CASSMTGGGYTF. For the CDR3, the DNA is TGTGCCAGCAGCATGACAGGGGGAGGCTACACCTTC.

The genes are TRBV5-1 and TRBJ2-1; tentatively, D is TRBD2 (8 bases). The CDR3 extends over 19 amino acids. Germline-derived CDR1 and CDR2 are SGHRS and YFSETQ. The V end lost 3 bases, the J end lost 1 base, and 23 bases lay between the germline ends. This CDR3 is CASSSGGESGRISYNEQFF. The CDR3 nucleotides read TGCGCCAGCAGCTCAGGGGGGGAGAGCGGGAGAATATCCTACAATGAGCAGTTCTTC.

The chain employs TRBV7-2 and TRBJ2-7, with D perhaps matching TRBD1 or TRBD2 (5 bases each). The V end was cut by 4 bases, the J end by 6 bases, with 16 bases between. Germline V gene lookup returns CDR1 SGHTA and CDR2 FQGNSA. The CDR3 covers 14 residues. As DNA, the CDR3 is TGTGCCAGCAGCTACTCCGGGGTTCAGGGCGAGCAGTACTTC. This gives the protein CASSYSGVQGEQYF. Based on the CDR3 plus reference TRBV7-2 and TRBJ2-7, the full variable domain is GAGVSQSPSNKVTEKGKDVELRCDPISGHTALYWYRQSLGQGLEFLIYFQGNSAPDKSGLPSDRFSAERTGGSVSTLTIQRTQQEDSAVYLCASSYSGVQGEQYFGPGTRLTVT.

The chain joins TRBV30 to TRBJ2-7; 12 nucleotides align to TRBD2. V was pared by 4 bases and J by 0 bases, with 4 bases of the junction left unmatched. CDR1 and CDR2 (germline): GTSNPN, SVGIG (reference sequence). This CDR3 has 15 residues. In nucleotides, the CDR3 is TGTGCCTGGAACCCGACTAGCGGGAGCTCCTACGAGCAGTACTTC. It codes for CAWNPTSGSSYEQYF.

The gene calls are TRBV11-3 and TRBJ2-1; D uncertain. The length of the CDR3 is 15 residues. Deletions cut 2 bases from V and 0 bases from J, with 8 bases between. Per the germline V gene, CDR1 is SGHNT and CDR2 is YENEEA. CDR3 sequence reads: CASSLTQVSYNEQFF. The DNA of the CDR3 is TGTGCCAGCAGCTTAACACAAGTCTCCTACAATGAGCAGTTCTTC.

V is TRBV12-2 and J is TRBJ2-3. TRBV12-2 is a pseudogene locus. CDR3 length: 14 amino acids. The CDR3 loop is CASRLAGATDTQYF. CDR3 nucleotide sequence: TGTGCAAGTCGCTTAGCCGGGGCCACAGATACGCAGTATTTT.

This clone was seen once. V is TRBV19 and J is TRBJ2-6; 13 nucleotides line up with TRBD2. The germline gives CDR1 LNHDA, CDR2 SQIVND (reference sequence). This CDR3 region has 17 residues. The J segment lost 2 bases and the V segment lost 6 bases, leaving 4 bases of the junction unmatched. In nucleotides, the CDR3 is TGTGCCAGTAGCGGACTAGCGGGAGTCGCTGGGGCCAACGTCCTGACTTTC. Protein product: CASSGLAGVAGANVLTF. Combining the CDR3 with reference TRBV19 and TRBJ2-6 gives the whole variable domain DGGITQSPKYLFRKEGQNVTLSCEQNLNHDAMYWYRQDPGQGLRLIYYSQIVNDFQKGDIAEGYSVSREKKESFPLTVTSAQKNPTAFYLCASSGLAGVAGANVLTFGAGSRLTVL.

V gene TRBV6-5 combines with J gene TRBJ1-4; D not certain. CDR1 and CDR2 from the germline V gene are MNHEY and SVGAGI. The germline V and J ends were trimmed by 6 bases and 5 bases, with 13 bases remaining between them. The CDR3 has 14 amino acids. The CDR3 sequence: CASRPPGVNEKLFF. The CDR3 nucleotides are TGTGCCAGCAGACCCCCGGGCGTGAATGAAAAACTGTTTTTT.

The rearrangement joins TRBV15 to TRBJ2-1; D remains unclear. The CDR3 has 14 amino acids. Germline CDR1 reads LNHNV; CDR2 reads YYDKDF (reference sequence). The V end was cut by 0 bases, the J end by 5 bases, with 8 bases between. CDR3 nucleotide sequence: TGTGCCACCAGCAGAGATCTACGTAACAATGAGCAGTTCTTC. This encodes CATSRDLRNNEQFF. The complete variable domain, with remaining parts taken from reference TRBV15 and TRBJ2-1, reads DAMVIQNPRYQVTQFGKPVTLSCSQTLNHNVMYWYQQKSSQAPKLLFHYYDKDFNNEADTPDNFQSRRPNTSFCFLDIRSPGLGDTAMYLCATSRDLRNNEQFFGPGTRLTVL.

The chain combines TRBV7-3 with TRBJ1-5; the D gene is possibly TRBD1 (6 bases). The V gene lost 5 bases and the J gene lost 8 bases, with 25 bases spanning the gap. The CDR3 extends over 17 amino acids. Germline V lookup: CDR1 SGHTA, CDR2 FQGTGA. The CDR3 region is CASSLGSRFLQGEPQHF. DNA of the CDR3: TGTGCCAGCAGCCTCGGGTCCCGCTTCCTACAGGGAGAGCCCCAGCATTTT.

The chain has TRBV4-1 and TRBJ2-3; possible D gene TRBD2, 6 bases. Germline V gene sequence: CDR1 MGHRA, CDR2 YSYEKL. V lost 0 bases, J lost 6 bases, and 10 bases lay in between. The CDR3 spans 14 residues. The CDR3, as DNA: TGCGCCAGCAGCCAAGACGGGGGACGGGATACGCAGTATTTT. This gives the protein CASSQDGGRDTQYF.

V gene TRBV15 combines with J gene TRBJ2-5; D gene ambiguous. The CDR3 runs to 12 residues. V was pared by 1 base and J by 1 base, with 1 base between. Germline V lookup: CDR1 LNHNV, CDR2 YYDKDF (reference sequence). CDR3 nucleotides: TGTGCCACCAGCAGAGGCCAAGAGACCCAGTACTTC. This encodes CATSRGQETQYF.